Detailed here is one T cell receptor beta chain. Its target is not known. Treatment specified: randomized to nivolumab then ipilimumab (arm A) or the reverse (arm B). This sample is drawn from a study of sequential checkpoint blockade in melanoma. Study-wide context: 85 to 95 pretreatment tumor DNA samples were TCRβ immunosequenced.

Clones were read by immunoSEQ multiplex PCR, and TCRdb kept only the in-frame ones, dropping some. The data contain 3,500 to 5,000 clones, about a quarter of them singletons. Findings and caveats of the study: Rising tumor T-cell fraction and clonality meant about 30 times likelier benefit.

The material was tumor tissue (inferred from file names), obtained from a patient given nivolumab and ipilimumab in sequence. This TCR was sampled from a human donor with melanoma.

CDR3 region: CASSHSTGYTF. The CDR3 DNA reads as TGTGCCAGTAGCCATTCGACAGGTTACACCTTC. The rearrangement links TRBV19 to TRBJ1-2; D perhaps matches TRBD1 (6 bases). V gave up 6 bases and J gave up 11 bases, with 13 bases separating them. The CDR3 loop spans 11 amino acids. The V gene's germline CDR1 is LNHDA and CDR2 SQIVND (reference sequence). Filled out from reference TRBV19 and TRBJ1-2, the complete variable domain reads DGGITQSPKYLFRKEGQNVTLSCEQNLNHDAMYWYRQDPGQGLRLIYYSQIVNDFQKGDIAEGYSVSREKKESFPLTVTSAQKNPTAFYLCASSHSTGYTFGSGTRLTVV.